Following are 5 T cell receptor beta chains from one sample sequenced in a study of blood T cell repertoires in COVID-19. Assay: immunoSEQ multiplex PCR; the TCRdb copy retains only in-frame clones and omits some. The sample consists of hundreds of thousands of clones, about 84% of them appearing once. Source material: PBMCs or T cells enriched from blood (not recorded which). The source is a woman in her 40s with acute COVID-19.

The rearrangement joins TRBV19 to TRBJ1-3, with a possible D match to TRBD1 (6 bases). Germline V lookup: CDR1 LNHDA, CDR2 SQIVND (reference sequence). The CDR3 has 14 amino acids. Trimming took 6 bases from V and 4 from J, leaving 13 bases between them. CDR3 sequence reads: CASRGGGLGNTIYF. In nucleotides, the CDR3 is TGTGCCAGTAGAGGGGGGGGTCTCGGAAACACCATATATTTT.

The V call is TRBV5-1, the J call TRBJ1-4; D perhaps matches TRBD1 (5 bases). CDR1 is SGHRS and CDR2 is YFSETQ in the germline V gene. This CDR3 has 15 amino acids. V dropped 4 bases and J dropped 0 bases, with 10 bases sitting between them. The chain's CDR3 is CASSPGGATNEKLFF. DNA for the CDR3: TGCGCCAGCAGCCCCGGGGGGGCAACTAATGAAAAACTGTTTTTT.

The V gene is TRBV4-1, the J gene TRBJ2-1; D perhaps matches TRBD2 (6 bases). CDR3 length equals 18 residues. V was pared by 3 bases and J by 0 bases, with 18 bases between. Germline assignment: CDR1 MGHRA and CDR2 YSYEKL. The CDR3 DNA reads TGCGCCAGCAGCCAGAGACTACTAGCCGTAAGCTCCTACAATGAGCAGTTCTTC. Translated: CASSQRLLAVSSYNEQFF.

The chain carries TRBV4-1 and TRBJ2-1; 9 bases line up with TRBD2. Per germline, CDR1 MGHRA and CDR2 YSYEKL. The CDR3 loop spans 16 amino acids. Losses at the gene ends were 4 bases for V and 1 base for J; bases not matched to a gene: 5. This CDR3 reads CASSLNSGSSYNEQFF. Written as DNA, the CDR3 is TGCGCCAGCAGCCTCAATAGCGGGAGTTCCTACAATGAGCAGTTCTTC.

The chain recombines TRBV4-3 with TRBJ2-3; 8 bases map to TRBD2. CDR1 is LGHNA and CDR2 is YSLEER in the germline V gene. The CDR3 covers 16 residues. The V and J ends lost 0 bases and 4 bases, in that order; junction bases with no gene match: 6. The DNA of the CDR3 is TGCGCCAGCAGCCAAGATCCCAGCGGGAGATCAGATACGCAGTATTTT. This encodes CASSQDPSGRSDTQYF.